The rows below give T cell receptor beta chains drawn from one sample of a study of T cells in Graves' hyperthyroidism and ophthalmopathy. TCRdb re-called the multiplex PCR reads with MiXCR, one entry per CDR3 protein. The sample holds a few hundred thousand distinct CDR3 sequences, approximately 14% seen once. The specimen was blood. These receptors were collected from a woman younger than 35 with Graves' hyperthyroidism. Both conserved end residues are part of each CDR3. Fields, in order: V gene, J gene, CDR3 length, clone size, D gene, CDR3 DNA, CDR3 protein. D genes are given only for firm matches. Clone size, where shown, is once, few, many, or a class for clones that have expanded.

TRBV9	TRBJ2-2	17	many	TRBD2	TGTGCCAGCAGCCCTCGACTAGCGGGGGCGAACACCGGGGAGCTGTTTTTT	CASSPRLAGANTGELFF
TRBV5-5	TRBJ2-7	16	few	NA	TGTGCCAGCAGCCGAACACCGGGGACTGGCTCCTACGAGCAGTACTTC	CASSRTPGTGSYEQYF
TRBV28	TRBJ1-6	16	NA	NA	TGTGCCAGCAGTTTATCAGGGAGCTCCTATAATTCACCCCTCCACTTT	CASSLSGSSYNSPLHF
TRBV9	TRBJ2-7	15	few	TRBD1	TGTGCCAGCAGCGGAGGGGCAGGGGGTCTCTACGAGCAGTACTTC	CASSGGAGGLYEQYF
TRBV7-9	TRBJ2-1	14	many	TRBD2	TGTGCCAGCAGCTTTAGCGGGAGGGGTAATGAGCAGTTCTTC	CASSFSGRGNEQFF
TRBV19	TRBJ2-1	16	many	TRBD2	TGTGCCAGTAGTAGACTAGCGGGAGGAGACTACAATGAGCAGTTCTTC	CASSRLAGGDYNEQFF
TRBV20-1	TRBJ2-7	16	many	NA	TGCAGTGCTCTGAAGCCCGGGTATAAAGAGGGGTACGAGCAGTACTTC	CSALKPGYKEGYEQYF
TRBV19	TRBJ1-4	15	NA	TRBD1	TGTGCCAGTAGTCCCGAGGCCGGGACAGGGATCAAACTGTTTTTT	CASSPEAGTGIKLFF
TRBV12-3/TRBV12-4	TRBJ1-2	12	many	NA	TGTGCCAGCAGTATCTCTACGGATGGCTACACCTTC	CASSISTDGYTF
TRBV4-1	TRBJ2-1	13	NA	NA	TGCGCCAGCAGCCAGCTGGACTACAATGAGCAGTTCTTC	CASSQLDYNEQFF
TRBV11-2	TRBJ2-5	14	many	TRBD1	TGTGCCAGCAGCTTCGGACAGGTTCAGGAGACCCAGTACTTC	CASSFGQVQETQYF
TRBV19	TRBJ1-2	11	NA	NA	TGTGCCAGTAGGGGGGCGGTTGGCTACACCTTC	CASRGAVGYTF
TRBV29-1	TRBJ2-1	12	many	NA	TGCAGCGTTGATGGTAGCGATGGTGAGCAGTTCTTC	CSVDGSDGEQFF
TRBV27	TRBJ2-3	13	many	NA	TGTGCCAGCCGTCCGTCTAGCACAGATACGCAGTATTTT	CASRPSSTDTQYF
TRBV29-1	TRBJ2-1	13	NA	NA	TGCAGCGTTGTAGGGCGGACCCATAATGAGCAGTTCTTC	CSVVGRTHNEQFF
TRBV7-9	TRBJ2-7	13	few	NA	TGTGCCAGCAGCTTTTCCGGGGCCTACGAGCAGTACTTC	CASSFSGAYEQYF
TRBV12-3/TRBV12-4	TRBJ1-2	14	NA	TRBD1	TGTGCCAGCAGGGGGACAGGGAAGGTCTATGGCTACACCTTC	CASRGTGKVYGYTF
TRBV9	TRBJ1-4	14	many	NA	TGTGCCAGCAGCGTAGCTCCCAATAATGAAAAACTGTTTTTT	CASSVAPNNEKLFF
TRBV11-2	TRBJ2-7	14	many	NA	TGTGCCAGCAGCTCCGTCGGAGTCTCCTACGAGCAGTACTTC	CASSSVGVSYEQYF
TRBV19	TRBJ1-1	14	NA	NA	TGTGCCAGTAGTATCTCGAGGGATTTAACTGAAGCTTTCTTT	CASSISRDLTEAFF
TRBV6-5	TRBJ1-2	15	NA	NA	TGTGCCAGCAGTTACTCGACGGGTATCACCTATGGCTACACCTTC	CASSYSTGITYGYTF
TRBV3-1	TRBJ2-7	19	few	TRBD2	TGTGCCAGCAGCAAAAGATCGGGTAGCGGGGGTTATCACTCCTACGAGCAGTACTTC	CASSKRSGSGGYHSYEQYF
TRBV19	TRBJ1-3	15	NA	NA	TGTGCCAGTAGTAAGGGGTCCAGCTCTGGAAACACCATATATTTT	CASSKGSSSGNTIYF
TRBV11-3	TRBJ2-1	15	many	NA	TGTGCCAGCAGCGTCGGACGGGGCTCCTACAATGAGCAGTTCTTC	CASSVGRGSYNEQFF
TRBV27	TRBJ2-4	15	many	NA	TGTGCCAGCAGTAGCCCCAGGGAAGCCAAAAACATTCAGTACTTC	CASSSPREAKNIQYF
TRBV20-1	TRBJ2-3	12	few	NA	TGCAGTGGGCTGGGGTTGGCAGATACGCAGTATTTT	CSGLGLADTQYF
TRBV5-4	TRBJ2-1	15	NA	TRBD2	TGTGCCAGCAGCTTTGCAGCGGGGCTGAACAATGAGCAGTTCTTC	CASSFAAGLNNEQFF
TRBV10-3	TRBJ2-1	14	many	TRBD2	TGTGCCATCAGCTCTAGCGGGGGGTACAATGAGCAGTTCTTC	CAISSSGGYNEQFF
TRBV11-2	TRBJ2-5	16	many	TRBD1	TGTGCCAGCAGCTTAGGCGGACAGGGGGCTGGAGAGACCCAGTACTTC	CASSLGGQGAGETQYF
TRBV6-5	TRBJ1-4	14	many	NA	TGTGCCAGCAGTTACAGGGGTGGTGGTGAAAAACTGTTTTTT	CASSYRGGGEKLFF
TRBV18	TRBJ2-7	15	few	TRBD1	TGTGCCAGCTCACCAAGGACAGGGGGTCCGTACGAGCAGTACTTC	CASSPRTGGPYEQYF
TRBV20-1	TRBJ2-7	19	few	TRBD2	TGCAGTGCTAGAGAAACGCCCAGGCCTAGCGGGAGGGGGAAGCACGAGCAGTACTTC	CSARETPRPSGRGKHEQYF
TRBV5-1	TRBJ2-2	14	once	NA	TGCGCCAGCAGCCCCGACAGGAACGCCGGGGAGCTGTTTTTT	CASSPDRNAGELFF
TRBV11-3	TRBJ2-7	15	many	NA	TGTGCCAGCAGCTTAAGTGGGTCTACTCTCTACGAGCAGTACTTC	CASSLSGSTLYEQYF
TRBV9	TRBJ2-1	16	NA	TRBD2	TGTGCCAGCAGCGTAGGGGGGGGACTAGCATGGAATGAGCAGTTCTTC	CASSVGGGLAWNEQFF
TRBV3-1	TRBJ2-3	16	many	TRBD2	TGTGCCAGCAGCCACCGACTAGCGGGAGGCGGAGATACGCAGTATTTT	CASSHRLAGGGDTQYF
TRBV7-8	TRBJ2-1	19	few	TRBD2	TGTGCCAGCAGCTTCACCACTAGCGGGAGGATCAGCTCCTACAATGAGCAGTTCTTC	CASSFTTSGRISSYNEQFF
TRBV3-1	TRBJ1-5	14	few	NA	TGTGCCAGCAGCCAATTCCGCGTAGGGCAGCCCCAGCATTTT	CASSQFRVGQPQHF
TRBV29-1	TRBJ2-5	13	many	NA	TGCAGCGTGAACCGGGGGATCCAAGAGACCCAGTACTTC	CSVNRGIQETQYF
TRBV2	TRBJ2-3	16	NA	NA	TGTGCCAGCAGAGTCGGGACAAGGGCATCTGGAGATACGCAGTATTTT	CASRVGTRASGDTQYF
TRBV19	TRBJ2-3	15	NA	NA	TGTGCCAGTAGCCTTCTCAGGGAGGTTACAGATACGCAGTATTTT	CASSLLREVTDTQYF
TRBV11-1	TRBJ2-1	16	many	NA	TGTGCCAGCAGTCCCGTTGGGGCTAAGGGGTACAATGAGCAGTTCTTC	CASSPVGAKGYNEQFF
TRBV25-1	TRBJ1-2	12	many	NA	TGTGCCAGCAGTGAAGATGGTCGTCGCTACACCTTC	CASSEDGRRYTF
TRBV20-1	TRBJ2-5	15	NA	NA	TGCAGTGCTAGAAACCTGGGACTCACCCAAGAGACCCAGTACTTC	CSARNLGLTQETQYF
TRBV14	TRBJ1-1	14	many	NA	TGTGCCAGCAGCCACCTGACCCTTAACACTGAAGCTTTCTTT	CASSHLTLNTEAFF
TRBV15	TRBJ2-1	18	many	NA	TGTGCCACCAGCAGATCGTGGGACTCACGGAGCTCCTACAATGAGCAGTTCTTC	CATSRSWDSRSSYNEQFF
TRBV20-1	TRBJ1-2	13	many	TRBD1	TGCAGTGCCATGCCCGGGACAGGGTATGGCTACACCTTC	CSAMPGTGYGYTF
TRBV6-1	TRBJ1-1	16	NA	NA	TGTGCCAGCCTCAGCAGGGGCAGTGGGGGAGACACTGAAGCTTTCTTT	CASLSRGSGGDTEAFF
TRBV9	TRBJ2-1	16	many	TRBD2	TGTGCCAGCAGCGTCGAACTAGCGGGGACCTACAATGAGCAGTTCTTC	CASSVELAGTYNEQFF
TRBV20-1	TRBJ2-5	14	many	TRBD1	TGCAGTGCTAGGGGACAGAACTCTAAAGAGACCCAGTACTTC	CSARGQNSKETQYF
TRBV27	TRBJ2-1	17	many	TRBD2	TGTGCCAGCAGTTTACGCCCAGGGAGGGAACCCTACAATGAGCAGTTCTTC	CASSLRPGREPYNEQFF
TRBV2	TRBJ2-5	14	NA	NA	TGTGCCAGCAGTGAAGGGGAGTACCAAGAGACCCAGTACTTC	CASSEGEYQETQYF
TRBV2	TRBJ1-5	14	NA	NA	TGTGCCAGCAGGGAAGGCAGGGCCCATCAGCCCCAGCATTTT	CASREGRAHQPQHF
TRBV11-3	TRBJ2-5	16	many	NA	TGTGCCAGCAGCTTAGGGCTACAGGGTAGTGGGGAGACCCAGTACTTC	CASSLGLQGSGETQYF